This T cell receptor beta chain was captured in a study of long-term antiretroviral therapy in people with HIV. Study observations and caveats: CDR3 lengths in HIV samples spanned a narrower range than controls.

Version v3.0 of the immunoSEQ assay ran at survey level. Measured with immunoSEQ multiplex PCR; TCRdb has only the in-frame clones, and not every one. The top ten clones hold around an eighth of a sample with around 20,000 clones, less than 85% of them seen once. This CDR3 has 14 residues. Trimming took 4 bases from V and 9 from J; bases not matched to a gene: 8. From germline, CDR1 is SNHLY and CDR2 FYNNEI. About this clone: Its antigen is unknown.

This sequence was found in a woman in her forties or fifties with HIV. The chain carries TRBV2 and TRBJ2-1; TRBD2 matches 8 bases. The material was unsorted PBMCs, obtained 0.5 years before starting antiretroviral therapy. The CDR3, as DNA: TGTGCCAGCAGTGTTCCCCGGGAGGGTAGTGAGCAGTTCTTC. Translated, it gives CASSVPREGSEQFF.